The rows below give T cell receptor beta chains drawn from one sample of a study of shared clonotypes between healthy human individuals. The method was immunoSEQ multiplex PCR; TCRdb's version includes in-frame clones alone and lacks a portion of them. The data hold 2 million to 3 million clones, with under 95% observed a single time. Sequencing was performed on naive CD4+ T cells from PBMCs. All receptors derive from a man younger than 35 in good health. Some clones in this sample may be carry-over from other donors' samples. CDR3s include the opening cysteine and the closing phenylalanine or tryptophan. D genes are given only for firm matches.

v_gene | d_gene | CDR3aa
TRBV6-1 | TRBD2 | CASSEKKLAGGPRRNEQFF
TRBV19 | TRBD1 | CASSTGQGNGYTF
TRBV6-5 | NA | CASSLAASSYNEQFF
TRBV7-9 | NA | CASSSAFRSGNPYEQYF
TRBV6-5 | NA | CATGGGGRNTIYF
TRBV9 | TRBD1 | CASSGAETGGFPSEKLFF
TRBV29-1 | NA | CSGGADTQYF
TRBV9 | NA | CASSDRRGYTF
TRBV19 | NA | CASSIWGREPRTEQFF
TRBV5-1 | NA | CASSPGQGGQPQHF
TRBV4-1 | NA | CASSQAGRVDEKLFF
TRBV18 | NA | CASSRQGQGLNEQFF
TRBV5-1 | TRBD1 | CASSSSTGTGYYNEQFF
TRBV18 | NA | CASSPRAGLPYEQYF
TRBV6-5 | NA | CASSRTELYEQYF
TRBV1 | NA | CTSSQVASGATGELFF
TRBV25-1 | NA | CASSAPFLNSPLHF
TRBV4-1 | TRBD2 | CASSRRTSGDYNEQFF
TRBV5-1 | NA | CASSFGVRETQYF
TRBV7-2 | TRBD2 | CASSTLAGGWGNEQFF
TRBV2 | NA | CASSRQAYEQYF
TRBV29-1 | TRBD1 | CSVEYRGRRGTEAFF
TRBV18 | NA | CASSPSASQETQYF
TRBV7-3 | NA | CASSLMPGQGPSEQYF
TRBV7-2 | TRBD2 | CARVSIRLAGYNEQFF
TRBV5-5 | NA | CASSLGREGEKLFF
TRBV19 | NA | CASMTGVSTDTQYF
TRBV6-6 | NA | CASSYSSPDYNEQFF
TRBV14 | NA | CASSSRGVRRETQYF
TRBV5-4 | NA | CASSPWGLGGRYEQYF
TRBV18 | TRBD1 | CASSDREAANEKLFF
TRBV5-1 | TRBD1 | CASSLEGARTEAFF
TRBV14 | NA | CASSPTLLAQTDTQYF
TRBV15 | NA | CATSRIDNEQFF
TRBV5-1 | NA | CASSLDYRQTRHNYGYTF
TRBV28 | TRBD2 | CASGLAGGNTGELFF
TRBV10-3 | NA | CAISQGRDEQFF
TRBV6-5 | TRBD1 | CASSTGGGGNTIYF
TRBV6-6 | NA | CASSYEGLSGNTIYF
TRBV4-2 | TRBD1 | CASSQRQGLYGYTF
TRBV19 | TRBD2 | CASKDSGRALDTQYF
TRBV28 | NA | CASSFHLSYGYTF
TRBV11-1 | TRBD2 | CASSPNSGRGETQYF
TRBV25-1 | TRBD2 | CASSVGRSTDTQYF
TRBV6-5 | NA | CASSSPEYSYTF
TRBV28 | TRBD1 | CASSGQGVTDTQYF
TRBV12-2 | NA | CASRPWGKREASLNTGELFF
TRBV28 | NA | CASSEAVSAGEKLFF
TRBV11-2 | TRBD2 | CASIIAGGGEQYF